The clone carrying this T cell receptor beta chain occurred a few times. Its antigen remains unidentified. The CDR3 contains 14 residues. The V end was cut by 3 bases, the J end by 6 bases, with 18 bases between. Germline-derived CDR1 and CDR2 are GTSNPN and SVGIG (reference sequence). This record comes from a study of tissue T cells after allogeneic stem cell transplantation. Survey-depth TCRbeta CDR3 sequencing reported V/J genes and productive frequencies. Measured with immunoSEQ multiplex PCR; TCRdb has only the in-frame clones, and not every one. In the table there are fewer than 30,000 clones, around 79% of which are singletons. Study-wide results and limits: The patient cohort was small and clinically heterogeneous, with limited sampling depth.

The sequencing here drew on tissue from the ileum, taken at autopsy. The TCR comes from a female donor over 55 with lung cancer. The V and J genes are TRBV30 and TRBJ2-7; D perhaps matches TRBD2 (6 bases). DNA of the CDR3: TGTGCCTGGAGGCGCGGGACTCAGCAGGGCGAGCAGTACTTC. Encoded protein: CAWRRGTQQGEQYF.